Here is one TCR beta chain with its context. What it binds is not known. Here immunoSEQ multiplex PCR was the method, and the copy in TCRdb shows in-frame clones only, minus some. This repertoire shows tens of thousands of clones, around 68% found once; its top ten account for about 28%. The data stem from a study of cytotoxic CD8 clonotypes in ibrutinib-treated CLL. As for the study in general: Mean values per sample were roughly 250,000 productive templates and around 96,000 productive rearrangements.

V shed 6 bases, J shed 3 bases, and the junction held 7 bases outside the gene matches. Germline V gene lookup returns CDR1 SGHTA and CDR2 FQGNSA. This CDR3 is 15 amino acids long. Points from the study as a whole: Higher clonality was seen at ibrutinib response and a return toward baseline at progression.

The sample here was PBMCs, taken before ibrutinib treatment. This receptor was identified in a human donor with chronic lymphocytic leukemia. The chain joins TRBV7-2 to TRBJ2-7; 11 positions agree with TRBD2. The chain's CDR3 is CASSQGLAGNYEQYF. As DNA, the CDR3 is TGTGCCAGCAGTCAAGGACTAGCGGGCAACTACGAGCAGTACTTC.